This is a list of T cell receptor beta chains from one sample in a study of graft-versus-host responses after intestinal transplantation. Using immunoSEQ multiplex PCR, the repertoire was profiled, and TCRdb retains in-frame clones only, with some absent. The data show tens of thousands of clones, under 95% seen once. The antigens for these receptors are not known. This sample comprised unstimulated CD8+ T cells sorted from spleen or lymph node cells, obtained before intestinal transplant. Receptors were obtained from a human donor who received an intestinal transplant. The CDR3 runs from the conserved cysteine through the conserved F or W. Fields, in order: clone size, D gene, J gene, V gene, CDR3 protein, CDR3 DNA. The D gene is left open where the match is weak. Expanded clones are given a class, and other clones once, few, many or no size at all.

-	TRBD2	TRBJ2-1	TRBV19	CASSLGTSGYNEQFF	TGTGCCAGTAGCCTCGGGACTAGCGGTTACAATGAGCAGTTCTTC
once	-	TRBJ2-6	TRBV9	CASSVSGANVLTF	TGTGCCAGCAGCGTCTCGGGGGCCAACGTCCTGACTTTC
-	TRBD1	TRBJ2-7	TRBV29-1	CSVDRVSSYEQYF	TGCAGCGTGGACAGGGTCAGCTCCTACGAGCAGTACTTC
-	TRBD2	TRBJ2-5	TRBV6-5	CASSPGGGWETQYF	TGTGCCAGCAGTCCTGGCGGGGGTTGGGAGACCCAGTACTTC
-	TRBD1	TRBJ1-1	TRBV6-5	CASSHPGQVRTEAFF	TGTGCCAGCAGCCATCCGGGACAGGTCCGCACTGAAGCTTTCTTT
-	-	TRBJ2-2	TRBV5-1	CASSLETSNGELFF	TGCGCCAGCAGCTTGGAGACTAGTAACGGGGAGCTGTTTTTT
-	-	TRBJ1-6	TRBV6-1	CASSLQGGGSPLHF	TGTGCCAGCAGTTTACAGGGAGGGGGTTCACCCCTCCACTTT
-	TRBD2	TRBJ2-7	TRBV29-1	CSVGLADTYEQYF	TGCAGCGTCGGACTAGCGGATACCTACGAGCAGTACTTC
-	-	TRBJ2-5	TRBV5-6	CASSEGEGETQYF	TGTGCCAGCAGCGAGGGGGAAGGAGAAACCCAGTACTTC
-	-	TRBJ2-3	TRBV10-2	CASSGLRITDTQYF	TGCGCCAGCAGTGGCTTGCGGATCACAGATACGCAGTATTTT
-	TRBD2	TRBJ2-3	TRBV4-1	CASSRQPLAGYTDTQYF	TGCGCCAGCAGCCGCCAACCACTAGCGGGGTACACAGATACGCAGTATTTT
-	-	TRBJ2-3	TRBV4-1	CASSQENADTQYF	TGCGCCAGCAGCCAAGAAAACGCAGATACGCAGTATTTT
few	TRBD2	TRBJ2-1	TRBV5-1	CASSLDWRGGVNEQFF	TGCGCCAGCAGCTTGGATTGGCGGGGGGGAGTGAATGAGCAGTTCTTC
-	TRBD2	TRBJ2-5	TRBV6-5	CASSSSGGAWETQYF	TGTGCCAGCAGCTCTAGCGGGGGGGCGTGGGAGACCCAGTACTTC
-	-	TRBJ2-3	TRBV18	CASSLKGEIDTQYF	TGTGCCAGCTCACTAAAGGGGGAGATAGATACGCAGTATTTT
-	-	TRBJ1-4	TRBV9	CASSVEGTTNEKLFF	TGTGCCAGCAGCGTAGAGGGTACAACTAATGAAAAACTGTTTTTT
once	TRBD1	TRBJ2-1	TRBV7-3	CASSRDRVHNEQFF	TGTGCCAGCAGCCGCGACAGGGTCCACAATGAGCAGTTCTTC
few	-	TRBJ2-3	TRBV6-5	CASSDGSTDTQYF	TGTGCCAGCAGTGACGGGAGCACAGATACGCAGTATTTT
-	-	TRBJ1-2	TRBV5-4	CASTDGGSYNYGYTF	TGTGCCAGCACCGACGGGGGATCCTACAACTATGGCTACACCTTC
-	-	TRBJ2-7	TRBV4-1	CASSQEEGSYEQYF	TGCGCCAGCAGCCAAGAGGAGGGTTCCTACGAGCAGTACTTC
-	TRBD1	TRBJ2-7	TRBV6-1	CASRDRGSYEQYF	TGTGCCAGCAGAGACAGGGGGTCCTACGAGCAGTACTTC
-	TRBD1	TRBJ1-5	TRBV27	CASSIGTGGTAQHF	TGTGCCAGCAGTATTGGGACAGGGGGTACAGCCCAGCATTTT
once	-	TRBJ1-2	TRBV29-1	CSVGYGYTF	TGCAGCGTCGGTTATGGCTACACCTTC
-	TRBD2	TRBJ2-1	TRBV4-1	CASSQDQASGSVYNEQFF	TGCGCCAGCAGCCAAGATCAGGCTAGCGGGAGTGTTTACAATGAGCAGTTCTTC
-	-	TRBJ2-2	TRBV9	CASSAGGLGELFF	TGTGCCAGCAGCGCCGGAGGCCTCGGGGAGCTGTTTTTT
-	-	TRBJ2-2	TRBV6-5	CASSYGSSTGELFF	TGTGCCAGCAGTTACGGGTCTTCCACCGGGGAGCTGTTTTTT
-	-	TRBJ2-1	TRBV20-1	CSAREAAVQFF	TGCAGTGCTAGAGAAGCGGCCGTGCAGTTCTTC
-	-	TRBJ2-7	TRBV6-5	CASSVDYEQYF	TGTGCCAGCAGTGTCGACTACGAGCAGTACTTC
-	-	TRBJ2-1	TRBV29-1	CSVEAGVEYNEQFF	TGCAGCGTTGAAGCGGGTGTGGAGTACAATGAGCAGTTCTTC
-	-	TRBJ2-7	TRBV6-6	CASSSDLYEQYF	TGTGCCAGCAGCTCGGACTTGTACGAGCAGTACTTC
-	TRBD1	TRBJ2-6	TRBV29-1	CSVEGQGSSGANVLTF	TGCAGCGTTGAAGGACAGGGAAGCTCTGGGGCCAACGTCCTGACTTTC
-	-	TRBJ1-2	TRBV11-2	CASSPDRRGYTF	TGTGCCAGCAGCCCAGACAGGAGAGGCTACACCTTC
-	-	TRBJ2-5	TRBV9	CASSAGGVTQYF	TGTGCCAGCAGCGCCGGGGGTGTGACCCAGTACTTC
-	TRBD1	TRBJ2-7	TRBV9	CASSVEGDSYEQYF	TGTGCCAGCAGCGTAGAGGGGGACAGCTACGAGCAGTACTTC
-	-	TRBJ1-4	TRBV6-5	CASSYEYNEKLFF	TGTGCCAGCAGTTACGAGTACAATGAAAAACTGTTTTTT
few	-	TRBJ2-7	TRBV6-4	CASSDSSHYEQYF	TGTGCCAGCAGTGACTCGAGTCACTACGAGCAGTACTTC
once	-	TRBJ2-2	TRBV4-1	CASSPPGTGELFF	TGCGCCAGCAGCCCCCCGGGCACCGGGGAGCTGTTTTTT
-	-	TRBJ2-5	TRBV6-1	CASSEGQMYQETQYF	TGTGCCAGCAGTGAAGGCCAAATGTACCAAGAGACCCAGTACTTC
-	-	TRBJ2-2	TRBV7-9	CASSLTPPEDTGELFF	TGTGCCAGCAGCTTGACACCTCCGGAGGACACCGGGGAGCTGTTTTTT
-	-	TRBJ1-1	TRBV20-1	CSAPLDTEAFF	TGCAGTGCTCCCCTGGACACTGAAGCTTTCTTT
-	TRBD2	TRBJ2-3	TRBV5-1	CASSSEASGGDTQYF	TGCGCCAGCAGCTCGGAAGCTAGCGGAGGGGATACGCAGTATTTT
-	-	TRBJ2-5	TRBV29-1	CSVFGDQETQYF	TGCAGCGTTTTCGGGGACCAAGAGACCCAGTACTTC
-	-	TRBJ1-5	TRBV6-5	CASSYGLLQPQHF	TGTGCCAGCAGTTACGGTCTGCTTCAGCCCCAGCATTTT
-	-	TRBJ1-1	TRBV6-5	CASSYSEGLITEAFF	TGTGCCAGCAGTTACTCCGAGGGGCTGATCACTGAAGCTTTCTTT
-	TRBD2	TRBJ2-1	TRBV13	CASSSPGGSSYNEQFF	TGTGCCAGCAGCTCCCCCGGGGGGAGCTCCTACAATGAGCAGTTCTTC
-	TRBD1	TRBJ1-5	TRBV7-9	CASSLGTGGDQPQHF	TGTGCCAGCAGCTTAGGGACAGGGGGCGATCAGCCCCAGCATTTT
-	TRBD1	TRBJ2-3	TRBV2	CASSPGTGGTTDTQYF	TGTGCCAGCAGCCCCGGGACAGGGGGAACCACAGATACGCAGTATTTT
-	TRBD2	TRBJ2-5	TRBV15	CATSRGASGRLETQYF	TGTGCCACCAGCAGAGGGGCTAGCGGGAGGTTAGAGACCCAGTACTTC
-	-	TRBJ2-7	TRBV27	CASSLLGHYEQYF	TGTGCCAGCAGTTTACTGGGGCACTACGAGCAGTACTTC
-	-	TRBJ1-6	TRBV2	CASSEGQANSPLHF	TGTGCCAGCAGTGAAGGGCAGGCTAATTCACCCCTCCACTTT
-	-	TRBJ1-1	TRBV4-1	CASSSIDGRSSFF	TGCGCCAGCAGCTCAATAGACGGACGATCGTCTTTCTTT
-	TRBD1	TRBJ2-1	TRBV29-1	CSGTGQGYNEQFF	TGCAGCGGGACGGGACAGGGCTACAATGAGCAGTTCTTC